Here is one TCR beta chain with its context. This entry comes from a study of blood T cell repertoires in COVID-19. Study information: Samples representing acute and convalescent COVID-19 were sourced from the United States, Italy and Spain. Sources were T cells, B-cell-depleted T cells, or PBMCs; the material itself was cDNA or gDNA.

Trimming shortened V by 4 bases and J by 2 bases, and 14 bases separated the two germline ends. The CDR3 runs to 15 residues. Germline V gene data show CDR1 as SGHRS and CDR2 as YFSETQ. Enrolment of Seattle patients took place during active infection, and they were followed longitudinally. Sequenced by immunoSEQ multiplex PCR; TCRdb stores in-frame clones only, minus some. The table shows 90,000 or so clones, with around 90% occurring only once. The sequence was obtained from a man aged 18 to 30 with COVID-19, enrolled during active disease. The V and J genes are TRBV5-1 and TRBJ2-3, with D perhaps matching TRBD2 (5 bases). The sequencing input was peripheral blood. The DNA of the CDR3 is TGCGCCAGCAGCGCCACGGGGTCTTTCACAGATACGCAGTATTTT. Translated: CASSATGSFTDTQYF.